The sequence of this TCR beta chain was determined in a study of shared clonotypes between healthy human individuals. Original data processing: ImmunoSEQ output lacked quality scores and full-length reads, limiting matched filtering. Sequencing used immunoSEQ multiplex PCR; TCRdb keeps in-frame clones, though not all of them. V and J calls and clone size follow that table, whereas D and trimming were derived from the DNA. The repertoire holds just over 2,000,000 clones, with over 85% as singletons. V shed 1 base and J shed 6 bases, with 18 bases lying between them. The CDR3 runs to 16 residues. The germline V gene has CDR1 MGHRA and CDR2 YSYEKL. Overall study results and limits: Lower generation probabilities were found for non-shared clonotypes than for those shared by all four donors.

With respect to this clone: What it recognizes is unknown.

CD45RO-negative cells were positively selected for CCR7, leaving out terminally differentiated effector memory CD45RA+ cells. The TCR originated in a man between 18 and 29 years old in good health. The chain has TRBV4-1 and TRBJ1-2, with no clear D. Sequenced sample: naive CD8+ T cells sorted from blood. This CDR3 is CASSQVNGKGVDGYTF. CDR3 bases: TGCGCCAGCAGCCAAGTCAACGGTAAGGGAGTGGATGGCTACACCTTC.